The present TCR beta chain was sequenced within a study of shared clonotypes between healthy human individuals. Study findings and constraints: Collection of samples was limited to blood; tissue repertoires likely differ.

Per germline, CDR1 SGHRS and CDR2 YFSETQ. The CDR3 covers 14 residues. Trimming at V came to 4 bases and at J to 7 bases, leaving 6 bases not matched to a gene. The count of this clone is one. Antigen: not known. It was on ten immunoSEQ deep assay plates that unsorted PBMC DNA was sequenced. Per the original methods: Quality scores were absent from the junction-only immunoSEQ sequences, so filtering differed. Here immunoSEQ multiplex PCR was the method, and the copy in TCRdb shows in-frame clones only, minus some. V and J calls and clone size are those listed in that table; D and trimming were worked out from the DNA. The data contain roughly 490,000 clones, 70% to 80% of them singletons.

The genes are TRBV5-1 and TRBJ2-1, with 9 nucleotides matching TRBD1. Source material: PBMCs. This sequence originates from a woman aged 40 to 49 in good health. Some clones in this sample may be carry-over from other donors' samples. CDR3 region: CASSPGQGGNEQFF. CDR3 in DNA: TGCGCCAGCAGCCCGGGACAGGGAGGTAATGAGCAGTTCTTC.